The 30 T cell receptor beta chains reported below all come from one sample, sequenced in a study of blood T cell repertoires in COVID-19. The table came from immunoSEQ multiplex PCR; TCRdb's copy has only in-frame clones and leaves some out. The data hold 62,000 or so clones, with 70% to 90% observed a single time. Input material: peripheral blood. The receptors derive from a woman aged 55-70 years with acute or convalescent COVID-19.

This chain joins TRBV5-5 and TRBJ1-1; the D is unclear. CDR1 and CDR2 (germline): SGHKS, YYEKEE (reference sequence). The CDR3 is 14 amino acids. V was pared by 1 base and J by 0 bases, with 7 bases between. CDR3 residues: CASSLPPMNTEAFF. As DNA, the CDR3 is TGTGCCAGCAGCTTGCCCCCAATGAACACTGAAGCTTTCTTT.

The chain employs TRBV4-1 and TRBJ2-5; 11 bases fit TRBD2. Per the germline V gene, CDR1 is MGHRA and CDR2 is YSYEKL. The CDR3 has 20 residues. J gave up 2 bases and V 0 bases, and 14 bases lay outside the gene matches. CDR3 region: CASSQDTGIRLAGLQETQYF. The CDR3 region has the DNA TGCGCCAGCAGCCAAGATACGGGGATTCGACTAGCGGGATTACAAGAGACCCAGTACTTC.

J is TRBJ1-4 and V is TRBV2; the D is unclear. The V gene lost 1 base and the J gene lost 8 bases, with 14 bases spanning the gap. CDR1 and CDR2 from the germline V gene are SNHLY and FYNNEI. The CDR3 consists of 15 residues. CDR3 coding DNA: TGTGCCAGCAGTGAAGTTGGAGGCGCGGACGAAAAACTGTTTTTT. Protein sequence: CASSEVGGADEKLFF.

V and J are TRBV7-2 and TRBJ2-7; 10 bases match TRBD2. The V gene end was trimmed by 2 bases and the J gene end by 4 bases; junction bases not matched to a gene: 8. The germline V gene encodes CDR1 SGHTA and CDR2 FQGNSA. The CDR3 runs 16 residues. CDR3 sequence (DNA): TGTGCCAGCAGCTTAATTACTAGCGGGGTCGGATACGAGCAGTACTTC. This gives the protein CASSLITSGVGYEQYF.

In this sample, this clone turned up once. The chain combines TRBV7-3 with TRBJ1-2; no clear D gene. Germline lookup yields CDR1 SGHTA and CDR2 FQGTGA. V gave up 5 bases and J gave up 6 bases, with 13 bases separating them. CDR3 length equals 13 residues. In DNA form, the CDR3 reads TGTGCCAGCAGCAAACACGACGGGGATGGCTACACCTTC. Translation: CASSKHDGDGYTF.

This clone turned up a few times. CDR3 residues: CASTRRNSNQPQHF. As DNA, the CDR3 is TGTGCCAGCACGCGAAGAAATAGCAATCAGCCCCAGCATTTT. The rearrangement uses TRBV2 and TRBJ1-5; D gene uncertain. In germline, CDR1 is SNHLY, CDR2 FYNNEI. The germline V and J ends were trimmed by 7 bases and 0 bases, with 10 bases remaining between them. The CDR3 consists of 14 residues.

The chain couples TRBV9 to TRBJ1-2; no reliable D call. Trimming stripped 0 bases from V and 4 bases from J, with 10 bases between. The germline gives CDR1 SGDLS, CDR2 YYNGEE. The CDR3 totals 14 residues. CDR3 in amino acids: CASSVDAGGYGYTF. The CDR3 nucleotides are TGTGCCAGCAGCGTAGACGCGGGAGGCTATGGCTACACCTTC.

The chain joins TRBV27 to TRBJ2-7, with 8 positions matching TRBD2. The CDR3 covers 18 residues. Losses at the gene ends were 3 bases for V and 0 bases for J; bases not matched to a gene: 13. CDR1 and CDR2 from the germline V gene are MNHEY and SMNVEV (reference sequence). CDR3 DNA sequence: TGTGCCAGCAGTTTGGTTGGATTGCGGGGGGAAAGCTCCTACGAGCAGTACTTC. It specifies CASSLVGLRGESSYEQYF.

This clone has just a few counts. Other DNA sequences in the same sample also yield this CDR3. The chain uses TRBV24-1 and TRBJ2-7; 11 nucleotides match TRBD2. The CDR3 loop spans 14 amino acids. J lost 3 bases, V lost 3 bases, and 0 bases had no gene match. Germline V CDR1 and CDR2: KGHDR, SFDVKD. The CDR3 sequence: CATSDGTSGYEQYF. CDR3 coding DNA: TGTGCCACCAGTGATGGGACTAGCGGCTACGAGCAGTACTTC.

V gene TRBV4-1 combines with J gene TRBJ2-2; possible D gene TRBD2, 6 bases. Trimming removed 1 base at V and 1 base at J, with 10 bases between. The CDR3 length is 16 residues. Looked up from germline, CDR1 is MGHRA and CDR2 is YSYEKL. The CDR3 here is CASSQVVGGNTGELFF. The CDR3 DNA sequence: TGCGCCAGCAGCCAAGTGGTGGGGGGGAACACCGGGGAGCTGTTTTTT.

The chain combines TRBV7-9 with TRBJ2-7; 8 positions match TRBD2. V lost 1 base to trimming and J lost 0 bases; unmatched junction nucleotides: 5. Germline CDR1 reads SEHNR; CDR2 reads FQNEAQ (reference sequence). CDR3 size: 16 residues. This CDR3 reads CASSLDFAGGSYEQYF. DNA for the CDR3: TGTGCCAGCAGCTTAGACTTCGCGGGGGGCTCCTACGAGCAGTACTTC. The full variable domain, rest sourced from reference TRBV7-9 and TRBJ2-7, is DTGVSQNPRHKITKRGQNVTFRCDPISEHNRLYWYRQTLGQGPEFLTYFQNEAQLEKSRLLSDRFSAERPKGSFSTLEIQRTEQGDSAMYLCASSLDFAGGSYEQYFGPGTRLTVT.

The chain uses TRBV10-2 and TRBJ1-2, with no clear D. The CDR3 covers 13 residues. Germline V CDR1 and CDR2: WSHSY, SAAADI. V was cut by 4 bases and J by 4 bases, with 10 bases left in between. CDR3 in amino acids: CASSVRLTYGYTF. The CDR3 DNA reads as TGCGCCAGCAGTGTGCGTCTCACCTATGGCTACACCTTC.

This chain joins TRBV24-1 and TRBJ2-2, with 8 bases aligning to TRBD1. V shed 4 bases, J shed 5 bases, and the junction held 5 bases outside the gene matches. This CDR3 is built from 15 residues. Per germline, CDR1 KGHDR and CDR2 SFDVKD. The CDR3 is CATSDPRGRTGELFF. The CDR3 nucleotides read TGTGCCACCAGTGACCCCAGGGGGCGGACCGGGGAGCTGTTTTTT.

Here the CDR3 DNA reads TGCGCCAGCAGCACCGGGACAGGGTGGGCCCAGCCCCAGCATTTT. Its protein product is CASSTGTGWAQPQHF. This rearrangement joins TRBV4-1 to TRBJ1-5; 9 nucleotides line up with TRBD1. Looked up from germline, CDR1 is MGHRA and CDR2 is YSYEKL. V dropped 5 bases and J dropped 7; count of bases not matched to a gene: 9. The CDR3 is made up of 15 amino acids.

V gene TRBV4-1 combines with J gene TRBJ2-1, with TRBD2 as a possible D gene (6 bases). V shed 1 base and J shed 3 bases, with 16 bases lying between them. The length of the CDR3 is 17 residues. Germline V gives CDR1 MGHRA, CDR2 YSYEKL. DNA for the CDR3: TGCGCCAGCAGCCAAGTTCTGTCTAGCGAATACTACAATGAGCAGTTCTTC. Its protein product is CASSQVLSSEYYNEQFF.

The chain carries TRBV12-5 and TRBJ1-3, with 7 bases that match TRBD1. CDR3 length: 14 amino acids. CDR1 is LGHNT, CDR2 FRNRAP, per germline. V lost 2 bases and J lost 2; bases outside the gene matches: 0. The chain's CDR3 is CASGLTGAGNTIYF. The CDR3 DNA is TGTGCTAGTGGTTTGACAGGGGCTGGAAACACCATATATTTT.

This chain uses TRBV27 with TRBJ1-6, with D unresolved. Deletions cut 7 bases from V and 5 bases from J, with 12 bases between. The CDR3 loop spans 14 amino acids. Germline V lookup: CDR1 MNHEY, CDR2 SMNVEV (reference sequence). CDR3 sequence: CASTEILNNSPLHF. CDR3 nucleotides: TGTGCCAGCACTGAGATTCTTAATAATTCACCCCTCCACTTT.

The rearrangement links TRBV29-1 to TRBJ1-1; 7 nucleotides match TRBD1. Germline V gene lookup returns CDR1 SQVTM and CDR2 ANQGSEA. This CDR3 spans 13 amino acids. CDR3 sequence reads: CSSYSTGLTEAFF. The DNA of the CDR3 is TGCAGTAGTTATTCGACAGGGCTCACTGAAGCTTTCTTT.

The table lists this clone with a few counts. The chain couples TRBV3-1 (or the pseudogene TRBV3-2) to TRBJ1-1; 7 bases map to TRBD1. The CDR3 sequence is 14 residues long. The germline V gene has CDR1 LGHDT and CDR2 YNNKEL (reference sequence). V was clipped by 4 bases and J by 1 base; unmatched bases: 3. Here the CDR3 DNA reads TGTGCCAGCAGCCCGCGGGACAGGAACACTGAAGCTTTCTTT. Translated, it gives CASSPRDRNTEAFF.

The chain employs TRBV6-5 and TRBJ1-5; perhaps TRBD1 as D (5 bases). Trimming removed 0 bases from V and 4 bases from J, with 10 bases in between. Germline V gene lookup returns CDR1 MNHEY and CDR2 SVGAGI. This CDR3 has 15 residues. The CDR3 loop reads CASSYSQGGNQPQHF. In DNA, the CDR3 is TGTGCCAGCAGTTACTCCCAGGGTGGAAATCAGCCCCAGCATTTT.

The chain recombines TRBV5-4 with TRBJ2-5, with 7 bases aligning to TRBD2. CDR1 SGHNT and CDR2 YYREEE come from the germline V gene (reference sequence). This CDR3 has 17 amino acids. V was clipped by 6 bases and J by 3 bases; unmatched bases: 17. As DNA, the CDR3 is TGTGCCAGCACGAGGATGTATGAAGCGGGAAAGGAAGAGACCCAGTACTTC. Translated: CASTRMYEAGKEETQYF.

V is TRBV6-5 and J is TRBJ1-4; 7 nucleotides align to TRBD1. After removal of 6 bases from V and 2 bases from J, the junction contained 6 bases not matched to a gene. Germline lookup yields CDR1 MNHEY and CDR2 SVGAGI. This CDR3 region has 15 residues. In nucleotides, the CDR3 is TGTGCCAGCAGGGGTTTACAGGGGACTAATGAAAAACTGTTTTTT. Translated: CASRGLQGTNEKLFF.

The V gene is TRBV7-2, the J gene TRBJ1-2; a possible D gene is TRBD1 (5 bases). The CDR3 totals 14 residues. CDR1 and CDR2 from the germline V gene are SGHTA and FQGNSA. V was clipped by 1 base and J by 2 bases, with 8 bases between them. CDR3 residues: CASSLGSGNYGYTF. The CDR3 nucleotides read TGTGCCAGCAGCTTAGGATCAGGGAACTATGGCTACACCTTC.

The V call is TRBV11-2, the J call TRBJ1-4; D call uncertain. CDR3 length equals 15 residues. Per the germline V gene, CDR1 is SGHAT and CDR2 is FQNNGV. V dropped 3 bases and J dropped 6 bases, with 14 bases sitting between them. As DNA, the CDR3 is TGTGCCAGCAGCTTCTACCGGCGGAGTGATGAAAAACTGTTTTTT. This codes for CASSFYRRSDEKLFF.

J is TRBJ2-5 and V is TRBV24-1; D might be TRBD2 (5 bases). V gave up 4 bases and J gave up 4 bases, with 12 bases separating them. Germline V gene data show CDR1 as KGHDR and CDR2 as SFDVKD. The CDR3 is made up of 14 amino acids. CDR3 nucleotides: TGTGCCACCAGTGACGGGATACGGGGAGAGACCCAGTACTTC. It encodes CATSDGIRGETQYF.

The CDR3 protein is CASSDIQGVKPQHF. The CDR3 DNA sequence: TGTGCCAGCAGTGACATACAGGGGGTTAAGCCCCAGCATTTT. The V call is TRBV28, the J call TRBJ1-5, with 8 bases fitting TRBD1. V was pared by 5 bases and J by 8 bases, with 8 bases of the junction left unmatched. Per the germline V gene, CDR1 is MDHEN and CDR2 is SYDVKM. This CDR3 is 14 amino acids long.

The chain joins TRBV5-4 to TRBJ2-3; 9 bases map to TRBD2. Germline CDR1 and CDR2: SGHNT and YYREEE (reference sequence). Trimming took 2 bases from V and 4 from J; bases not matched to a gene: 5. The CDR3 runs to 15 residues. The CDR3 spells CASSFGGRASDTQYF. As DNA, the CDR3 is TGTGCCAGCAGCTTTGGCGGGAGGGCCTCAGATACGCAGTATTTT.

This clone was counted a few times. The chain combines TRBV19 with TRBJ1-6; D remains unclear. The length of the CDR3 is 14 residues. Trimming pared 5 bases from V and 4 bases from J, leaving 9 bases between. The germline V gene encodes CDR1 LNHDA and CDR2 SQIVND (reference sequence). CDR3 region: CASSLSGYNSPLHF. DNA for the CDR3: TGTGCCAGTAGTCTTTCCGGGTATAATTCACCCCTCCACTTT.

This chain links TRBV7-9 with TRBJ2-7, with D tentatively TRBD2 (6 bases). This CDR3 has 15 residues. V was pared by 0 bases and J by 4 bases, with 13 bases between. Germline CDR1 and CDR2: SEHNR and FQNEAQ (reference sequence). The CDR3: CASSLAGGGLYEQYF. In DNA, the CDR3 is TGTGCCAGCAGCTTAGCGGGGGGTGGTCTATACGAGCAGTACTTC.

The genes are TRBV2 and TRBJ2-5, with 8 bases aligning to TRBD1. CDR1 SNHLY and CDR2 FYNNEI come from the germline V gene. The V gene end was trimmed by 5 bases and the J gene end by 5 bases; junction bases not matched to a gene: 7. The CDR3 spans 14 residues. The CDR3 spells CASSFTGGRETQYF. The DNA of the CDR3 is TGTGCCAGCAGTTTTACAGGGGGAAGGGAGACCCAGTACTTC.